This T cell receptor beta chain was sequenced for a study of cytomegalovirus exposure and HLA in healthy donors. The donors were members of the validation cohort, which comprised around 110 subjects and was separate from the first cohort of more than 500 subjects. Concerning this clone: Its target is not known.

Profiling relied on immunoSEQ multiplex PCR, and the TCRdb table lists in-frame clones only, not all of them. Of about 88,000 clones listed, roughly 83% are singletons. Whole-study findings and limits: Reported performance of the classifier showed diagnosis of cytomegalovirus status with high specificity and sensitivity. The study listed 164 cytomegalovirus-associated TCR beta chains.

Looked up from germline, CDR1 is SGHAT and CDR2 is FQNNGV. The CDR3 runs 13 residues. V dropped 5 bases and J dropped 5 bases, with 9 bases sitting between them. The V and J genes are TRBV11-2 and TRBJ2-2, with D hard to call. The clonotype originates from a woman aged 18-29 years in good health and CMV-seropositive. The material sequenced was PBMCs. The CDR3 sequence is CASSPGRTGELFF. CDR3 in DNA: TGTGCCAGCAGCCCGGGTCGTACCGGGGAGCTGTTTTTT. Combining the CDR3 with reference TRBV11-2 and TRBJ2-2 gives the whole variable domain EAGVAQSPRYKIIEKRQSVAFWCNPISGHATLYWYQQILGQGPKLLIQFQNNGVVDDSQLPKDRFSAERLKGVDSTLKIQPAKLEDSAVYLCASSPGRTGELFFGEGSRLTVL.